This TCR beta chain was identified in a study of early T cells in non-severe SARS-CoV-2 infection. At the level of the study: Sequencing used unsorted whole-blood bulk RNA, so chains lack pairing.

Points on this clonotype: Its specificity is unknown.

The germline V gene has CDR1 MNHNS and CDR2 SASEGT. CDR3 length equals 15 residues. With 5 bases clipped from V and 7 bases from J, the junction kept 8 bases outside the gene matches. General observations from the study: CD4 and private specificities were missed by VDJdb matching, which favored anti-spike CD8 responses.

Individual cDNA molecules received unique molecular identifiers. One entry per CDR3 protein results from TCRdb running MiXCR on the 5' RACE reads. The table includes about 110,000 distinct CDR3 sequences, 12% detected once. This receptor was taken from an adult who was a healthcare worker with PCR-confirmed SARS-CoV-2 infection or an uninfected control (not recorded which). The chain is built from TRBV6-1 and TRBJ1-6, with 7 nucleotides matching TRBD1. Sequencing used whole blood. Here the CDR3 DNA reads TGTGCCAGCAGTACTGCGACAGGGAGGAATTCACCCCTCCACTTT. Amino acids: CASSTATGRNSPLHF.